Listed below are T cell receptor beta chains from one sample, sequenced in a study of molecular identifiers for immune sequencing clone quantification. TCRdb ran MiXCR on the PCR reads and lists one entry per CDR3 protein. The profile shows just under 650,000 distinct CDR3 sequences, about 20% of them singletons. Sequencing was done on a sample of naive CD8+ T cells from blood, with Jurkat cell RNA spiked in. These receptors all stem from a human donor in good health. Some libraries in this study had Jurkat cell RNA spiked in. The CDR3 runs from the conserved cysteine through the conserved F or W. Fields, in order: J gene, V gene, clone size, D gene, CDR3 protein, CDR3 DNA. A D gene is named only where the DNA matches it firmly. Only some rows state a clone size, as once, few, many or a class for expanded clones.

J: TRBJ2-7
V: TRBV12-2
size: few
D: -
CDR3: CASRLGQARGSYEQYF
DNA: TGTGCAAGTCGCCTCGGACAGGCGAGGGGGTCCTACGAGCAGTACTTC

J: TRBJ2-7
V: TRBV20-1
size: many
D: -
CDR3: CSARLSGGPYYEQYF
DNA: TGCAGTGCTAGACTTTCCGGCGGGCCCTACTACGAGCAGTACTTC

J: TRBJ1-5
V: TRBV4-1
size: few
D: -
CDR3: CASSQAEGSGPQHF
DNA: TGCGCCAGCAGCCAAGCCGAGGGGAGTGGACCCCAGCATTTT

J: TRBJ2-7
V: TRBV20-1
size: -
D: -
CDR3: CSARELQPYSYEQYF
DNA: TGCAGTGCTAGAGAATTGCAGCCCTACTCCTACGAGCAGTACTTC

J: TRBJ2-2
V: TRBV13
size: -
D: -
CDR3: CASSYPVGGTGELFF
DNA: TGTGCCAGCAGCTACCCCGTAGGAGGAACCGGGGAGCTGTTTTTT

J: TRBJ2-5
V: TRBV7-2
size: many
D: -
CDR3: CASSHNILGRSYQETQYF
DNA: TGTGCCAGCAGCCACAATATACTCGGACGGAGTTACCAAGAGACCCAGTACTTC

J: TRBJ2-7
V: TRBV7-9
size: many
D: -
CDR3: CASSPGTDSSYEQYF
DNA: TGTGCCAGCAGCCCGGGGACGGACAGCTCCTACGAGCAGTACTTC

J: TRBJ2-1
V: TRBV7-2
size: few
D: -
CDR3: CASSLGQGSYEQFF
DNA: TGTGCCAGCAGCTTAGGGCAGGGGTCATATGAGCAGTTCTTC

J: TRBJ2-3
V: TRBV30
size: -
D: TRBD2
CDR3: CAWSLTSGSTDTQYF
DNA: TGTGCCTGGAGTTTGACTAGCGGGAGCACAGATACGCAGTATTTT

J: TRBJ2-1
V: TRBV29-1
size: -
D: -
CDR3: CSASENEQFF
DNA: TGCAGCGCTAGTGAGAATGAGCAGTTCTTC

J: TRBJ2-1
V: TRBV7-9
size: few
D: -
CDR3: CASSPRTAGTWRDSYNEQFF
DNA: TGTGCCAGCAGCCCCCGGACAGCCGGGACTTGGCGGGACTCCTACAATGAGCAGTTCTTC

J: TRBJ2-2
V: TRBV12-3/TRBV12-4
size: -
D: -
CDR3: CASSLMAGRSTGELFF
DNA: TGTGCCAGCAGTTTAATGGCAGGTCGTAGCACCGGGGAGCTGTTTTTT

J: TRBJ2-1
V: TRBV20-1
size: many
D: -
CDR3: CSARILGRSYNEQFF
DNA: TGCAGTGCTAGAATCCTGGGGCGATCCTACAATGAGCAGTTCTTC

J: TRBJ2-7
V: TRBV4-1
size: many
D: -
CDR3: CASSQEAGQTYEQYF
DNA: TGCGCCAGCAGCCAAGAGGCGGGACAGACCTACGAGCAGTACTTC

J: TRBJ2-5
V: TRBV11-2
size: many
D: -
CDR3: CASSLDTTLPQETQYF
DNA: TGTGCCAGCAGCTTAGACACTACCTTACCCCAAGAGACCCAGTACTTC

J: TRBJ2-7
V: TRBV5-4
size: many
D: -
CDR3: CASSALNGGPYEQYF
DNA: TGTGCCAGCAGCGCACTAAACGGGGGACCCTACGAGCAGTACTTC

J: TRBJ1-5
V: TRBV6-2/TRBV6-3
size: many
D: TRBD1
CDR3: CASSYFGQGINQPQHF
DNA: TGTGCCAGCAGTTACTTTGGACAGGGAATCAATCAGCCCCAGCATTTT

J: TRBJ2-2
V: TRBV3-1
size: many
D: -
CDR3: CASSDLVNTGELFF
DNA: TGTGCCAGCAGCGATTTGGTGAACACCGGGGAGCTGTTTTTT

J: TRBJ2-7
V: TRBV12-3/TRBV12-4
size: -
D: TRBD1
CDR3: CASSFGRGNEQYF
DNA: TGTGCCAGCAGTTTTGGCAGGGGGAACGAGCAGTACTTC

J: TRBJ1-1
V: TRBV30
size: many
D: -
CDR3: CAWSPRGTMNTEAFF
DNA: TGTGCCTGGAGTCCGAGGGGGACCATGAACACTGAAGCTTTCTTT

J: TRBJ1-1
V: TRBV4-1
size: many
D: -
CDR3: CASSEVLRTNTEAFF
DNA: TGCGCCAGCAGCGAAGTTTTAAGAACGAACACTGAAGCTTTCTTT

J: TRBJ1-6
V: TRBV2
size: many
D: -
CDR3: CASSVWRLNNSPLHF
DNA: TGTGCCAGCAGTGTTTGGAGACTTAATAATTCACCCCTCCACTTT

J: TRBJ1-5
V: TRBV15
size: many
D: -
CDR3: CATSRDKGLRNQPQHF
DNA: TGTGCCACCAGCAGAGATAAGGGGTTGCGCAATCAGCCCCAGCATTTT

J: TRBJ2-5
V: TRBV7-9
size: many
D: -
CDR3: CASSFFELADDYLQETQYF
DNA: TGTGCCAGCAGCTTTTTCGAGTTGGCCGACGACTATCTCCAAGAGACCCAGTACTTC